The 17 T cell receptor beta chains presented below share a single source sample, sequenced in a study of a mutant IDH1 vaccine in newly diagnosed glioma. Noted time point: week 47, end of study. Doses of 300 ug of mutant IDH1 20-mer peptide were given with topical imiquimod. Sequencing used immunoSEQ multiplex PCR; TCRdb keeps in-frame clones, though not all of them. The sample has under 40,000 clones; more than 65% are singletons. For these receptors, no antigen is known. Sample: PBMCs, taken from a glioma patient whose treatment included an IDH1 peptide vaccine. These receptors all stem from a man aged 30 to 45 with glioma.

The V gene is TRBV6-5, the J gene TRBJ2-2; the D gene is possibly TRBD2 (5 bases). The CDR3 contains 14 residues. V lost 5 bases and J lost 4, with 11 bases in between. Germline lookup yields CDR1 MNHEY and CDR2 SVGAGI. This CDR3 is CASSPRGLTGELFF. CDR3 sequence (DNA): TGTGCCAGCAGTCCCCGTGGACTCACCGGGGAGCTGTTTTTT.

The chain couples TRBV5-1 to TRBJ1-2; TRBD1 aligns across 7 bases. V trimming: 2 bases; J trimming: 8 bases; junction bases outside the gene matches: 3. The CDR3 loop spans 12 amino acids. Germline loops: CDR1 SGHRS, CDR2 YFSETQ. In DNA form, the CDR3 reads TGCGCCAGCAGCTTACAGGGGAACGGCTACACCTTC. This translates into CASSLQGNGYTF.

The chain employs TRBV9 and TRBJ2-7; unclear D gene. The CDR3 totals 14 residues. CDR1 and CDR2 (germline): SGDLS, YYNGEE. Trimming stripped 0 bases from V and 1 base from J, with 8 bases between. The CDR3 protein is CASSVDHSSYEQYF. As DNA, the CDR3 is TGTGCCAGCAGCGTAGATCACAGTTCCTACGAGCAGTACTTC.

This clone has a single count. V gene TRBV30 combines with J gene TRBJ1-6, with a possible D match to TRBD1 (5 bases). Germline values: CDR1 GTSNPN, CDR2 SVGIG (reference sequence). This CDR3 contains 10 residues. Trimming shortened V by 7 bases and J by 14 bases, and 12 bases separated the two germline ends. Here the CDR3 DNA reads TGTGCCTTGGGGGACGCCACCCTCCACTTT. Translation gives CALGDATLHF.

As to this clone: The sample has other DNA sequences that encode this CDR3 too. J is TRBJ2-7 and V is TRBV30; 7 nucleotides agree with TRBD1. The trim removed 4 bases at V and 3 bases at J, leaving 3 bases unmatched. The CDR3 runs to 12 residues. CDR1 is GTSNPN, CDR2 SVGIG, per germline (reference sequence). Here the CDR3 reads CAWTPGGYEQYF. The CDR3 DNA is TGTGCCTGGACTCCAGGGGGCTACGAGCAGTACTTC.

The chain combines TRBV5-1 with TRBJ1-2, with D possibly matching TRBD1 (6 bases). Trimming removed 5 bases at V and 8 bases at J, with 16 bases between. CDR1 and CDR2 from the germline V gene are SGHRS and YFSETQ. The CDR3 runs 13 residues. The CDR3 spells CASSIGGNDGYTF. CDR3 DNA: TGCGCCAGCAGTATAGGGGGAAATGACGGCTACACCTTC.

This clone was seen a handful of times. This sequence joins TRBV28 and TRBJ1-5, with D unclear. The CDR3 has 13 amino acids. CDR1 and CDR2 from the germline V gene are MDHEN and SYDVKM. Trimming cost V 6 bases and J 3 bases, with 9 bases left between them. CDR3 sequence reads: CASRTFLNQPQHF. The CDR3 DNA follows: TGTGCCAGCAGGACGTTCCTCAATCAGCCCCAGCATTTT.

The chain joins TRBV7-9 to TRBJ1-2; D might be TRBD1 (5 bases). The CDR3 has 14 residues. Germline CDR1 and CDR2: SEHNR and FQNEAQ (reference sequence). Trimming took off 8 bases at V and 3 bases at J, with 16 bases between the two ends. The DNA of the CDR3 is TGTGCCAGCTCTCCCGGGGGATTCGACTATGGCTACACCTTC. Its protein product is CASSPGGFDYGYTF.

In this sample, this clone turned up a few times. V usage is TRBV30 and J usage is TRBJ2-2; TRBD1 matches 10 bases. CDR3 length equals 15 residues. J lost 4 bases, V lost 3 bases, and 5 bases had no gene match. The germline V gene encodes CDR1 GTSNPN and CDR2 SVGIG (reference sequence). As DNA, the CDR3 is TGTGCCTGGAGCGTATGGACAGGGGGCACCGGGGAGCTGTTTTTT. It encodes CAWSVWTGGTGELFF. Drawing the rest from reference TRBV30 and TRBJ2-2, the complete variable domain is SQTIHQWPATLVQPVGSPLSLECTVEGTSNPNLYWYRQAAGRGLQLLFYSVGIGQISSEVPQNLSASRPQDRQFILSSKKLLLSDSGFYLCAWSVWTGGTGELFFGEGSRLTVL.

The rearrangement uses TRBV7-7 and TRBJ2-3, with D unclear. The CDR3 extends over 17 amino acids. Germline V gives CDR1 SSHAT, CDR2 FNYEAQ (reference sequence). Trimming pared 5 bases from V and 0 bases from J, leaving 18 bases between. This chain's CDR3 is CASSPSRIGTSTDTQYF. The CDR3 DNA follows: TGTGCCAGCAGCCCATCCAGGATAGGTACTAGCACAGATACGCAGTATTTT.

This CDR3 reads CASSLAGLAGGQDTQYF. The DNA of the CDR3 is TGTGCCAGCAGCTTGGCCGGGCTAGCGGGGGGTCAGGATACGCAGTATTTT. The rearrangement joins TRBV5-4 to TRBJ2-3; 11 positions match TRBD2. This CDR3 contains 17 residues. Germline CDR1 is SGHNT and CDR2 is YYREEE (reference sequence). V was pared by 0 bases and J by 6 bases, with 9 bases of the junction left unmatched.

This clone has more than one count but fewer than ten. The chain is built from TRBV5-1 and TRBJ2-5; the D gene is possibly TRBD2 (6 bases). Germline V gene data show CDR1 as SGHRS and CDR2 as YFSETQ. Trimming cost V 4 bases and J 2 bases, with 12 bases left between them. This CDR3 is built from 14 residues. CDR3 in amino acids: CASSNPTRQETQYF. The CDR3 nucleotides read TGCGCCAGCAGCAACCCGACTAGACAAGAGACCCAGTACTTC. Using reference TRBV5-1 and TRBJ2-5 for the parts outside the CDR3, the full variable domain is KAGVTQTPRYLIKTRGQQVTLSCSPISGHRSVSWYQQTPGQGLQFLFEYFSETQRNKGNFPGRFSGRQFSNSRSEMNVSTLELGDSALYLCASSNPTRQETQYFGPGTRLLVL.

This rearrangement joins TRBV6-5 to TRBJ2-5; 7 positions match TRBD2. This CDR3 is 16 amino acids long. V gave up 3 bases and J gave up 5 bases; unmatched junction bases: 12. Germline assignment: CDR1 MNHEY and CDR2 SVGAGI. The CDR3 DNA is TGTGCCAGCAGTTATAGCCGCGTTTGGGGAGGGGAGACCCAGTACTTC. Its translation: CASSYSRVWGGETQYF.

This clone was seen a single time. This chain links TRBV10-3 with TRBJ1-2, with D perhaps TRBD1 (5 bases). V was cut by 6 bases and J by 7 bases, with 15 bases left in between. The CDR3 runs 13 residues. Germline CDR1 and CDR2: ENHRY and SYGVKD. The CDR3 is CAISSGSEGGYTF. The CDR3 DNA sequence: TGTGCCATCAGCTCAGGGAGTGAGGGTGGCTACACCTTC.

This rearrangement joins TRBV19 to TRBJ2-7; D gene ambiguous. Germline values: CDR1 LNHDA, CDR2 SQIVND (reference sequence). V was trimmed by 5 bases and J by 0 bases, leaving 14 bases between them. CDR3 length equals 15 residues. CDR3 residues: CASSRQHESSYEQYF. In DNA, the CDR3 is TGTGCCAGTAGTCGACAACACGAGAGCTCCTACGAGCAGTACTTC.

This chain uses TRBV19 with TRBJ1-5; possible D gene TRBD1, 5 bases. Deletions cut 8 bases from V and 4 bases from J, with 9 bases between. This CDR3 has 12 residues. The V gene's germline CDR1 is LNHDA and CDR2 SQIVND (reference sequence). CDR3 residues: CASAGGNQPQHF. CDR3 coding DNA: TGTGCCAGTGCGGGGGGGAATCAGCCCCAGCATTTT.

V gene TRBV5-4 combines with J gene TRBJ2-2; 11 nucleotides align to TRBD2. The V gene end was trimmed by 1 base and the J gene end by 5 bases; junction bases not matched to a gene: 4. Germline V gives CDR1 SGHNT, CDR2 YYREEE (reference sequence). CDR3 size: 16 residues. This CDR3 is CASSLYSGRGTGELFF. Here the CDR3 DNA reads TGTGCCAGCAGCTTGTATAGCGGGAGGGGGACCGGGGAGCTGTTTTTT.